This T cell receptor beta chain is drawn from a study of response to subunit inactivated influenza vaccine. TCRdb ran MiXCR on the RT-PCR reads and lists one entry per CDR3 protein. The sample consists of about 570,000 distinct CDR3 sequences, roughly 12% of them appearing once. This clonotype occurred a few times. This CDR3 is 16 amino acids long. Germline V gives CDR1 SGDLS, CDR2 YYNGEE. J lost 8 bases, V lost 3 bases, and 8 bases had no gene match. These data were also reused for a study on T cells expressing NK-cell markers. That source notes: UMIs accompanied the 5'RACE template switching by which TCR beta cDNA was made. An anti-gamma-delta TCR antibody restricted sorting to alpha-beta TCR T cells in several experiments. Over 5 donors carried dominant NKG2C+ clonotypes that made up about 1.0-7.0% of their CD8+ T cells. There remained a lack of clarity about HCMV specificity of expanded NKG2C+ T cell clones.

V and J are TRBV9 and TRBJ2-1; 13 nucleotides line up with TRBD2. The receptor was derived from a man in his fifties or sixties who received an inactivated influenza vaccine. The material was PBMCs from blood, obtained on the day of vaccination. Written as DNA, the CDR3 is TGTGCCAGCAGCGCAAGGACTAGCGGGAGTCTCTATGAGCAGTTCTTC. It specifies CASSARTSGSLYEQFF.